This T cell receptor beta chain was obtained from a study of blood T cell repertoires in COVID-19. Study at large: COVID-19 samples, acute and convalescent, were from the United States, Italy and Spain. PBMCs, B-cell-depleted T cells, or T cells provided the cDNA or gDNA that made up the material.

In the authors' methods: Reference gene primer amplification gave nucleated cell count estimates. Profiling relied on immunoSEQ multiplex PCR, and the TCRdb table lists in-frame clones only, not all of them. V and J calls and clone size are given by that table; D and trimming were obtained from the DNA. Among some 30,000 clones listed, around 83% were seen once. The specimen sequenced was peripheral blood. The TCR comes from a human donor in a cohort sampled during active COVID-19.

CDR3 residues: CASSVGTGAETQYF. The CDR3, as DNA: TGCGCCAGCAGCGTGGGGACAGGAGCAGAGACCCAGTACTTC. The J gene is TRBJ2-5, the V gene TRBV5-1; 8 positions match TRBD1. The CDR3 is made up of 14 amino acids. Germline trimming cut 4 bases from V and 4 bases from J; bases unmatched to any gene: 6. CDR1 is SGHRS, CDR2 YFSETQ, per germline.